The 9 T cell receptor beta chains in this list originate from one sample, sequenced in a study of blood T cell repertoires in COVID-19. Here immunoSEQ multiplex PCR was the method, and the copy in TCRdb shows in-frame clones only, minus some. The sample lists tens of thousands of clones, less than 95% occurring once. Sequencing was carried out using peripheral blood. The receptors were gathered from a man aged 50 or older with COVID-19, enrolled during active disease.

The table lists this clone with a count of one. The rearrangement joins TRBV11-2 to TRBJ2-7, with D maybe TRBD2 (6 bases). This CDR3 comprises 15 residues. V lost 2 bases, J lost 3 bases, and 14 bases lay in between. Germline V gene lookup returns CDR1 SGHAT and CDR2 FQNNGV. The CDR3 DNA reads as TGTGCCAGCAGCTTACGGGGCGGGGCCTTCTACGAGCAGTACTTC. Its protein is CASSLRGGAFYEQYF. Full variable domain (rest looked up from reference TRBV11-2 and TRBJ2-7): EAGVAQSPRYKIIEKRQSVAFWCNPISGHATLYWYQQILGQGPKLLIQFQNNGVVDDSQLPKDRFSAERLKGVDSTLKIQPAKLEDSAVYLCASSLRGGAFYEQYFGPGTRLTVT.

The chain recombines TRBV29-1 with TRBJ2-1, with TRBD1 identical over 9 bases. Germline loops: CDR1 SQVTM, CDR2 ANQGSEA. The CDR3 consists of 12 residues. V was clipped by 6 bases and J by 6 bases; unmatched bases: 3. The CDR3 spells CSVSTGGNEQFF. For the CDR3, the DNA is TGCAGCGTATCGACAGGGGGCAATGAGCAGTTCTTC.

V is TRBV28 and J is TRBJ1-2; D call uncertain. CDR3 length: 12 residues. Germline V gene lookup returns CDR1 MDHEN and CDR2 SYDVKM. The V end was cut by 3 bases, the J end by 7 bases, with 9 bases between. DNA of the CDR3: TGTGCCAGCAGTTTGTACTCGGGTGGCTACACCTTC. Amino acid sequence: CASSLYSGGYTF.

The chain employs TRBV28 and TRBJ1-6, with 7 positions matching TRBD1. V was clipped by 4 bases and J by 6 bases; unmatched bases: 9. The CDR3 sequence is 16 residues long. CDR1 is MDHEN and CDR2 is SYDVKM in the germline V gene. The CDR3 DNA follows: TGTGCCAGCAGTTCCCCCCGACAGGGATCTAATTCACCCCTCCACTTT. It codes for CASSSPRQGSNSPLHF.

The J gene is TRBJ2-5, the V gene TRBV5-1; TRBD1 agrees at 8 bases. The germline V gene encodes CDR1 SGHRS and CDR2 YFSETQ. This CDR3 has 15 residues. V was clipped by 4 bases and J by 1 base; unmatched bases: 6. The CDR3 DNA reads TGCGCCAGCAGCCCAGACAGGGGTAGCCAAGAGACCCAGTACTTC. Translating it yields CASSPDRGSQETQYF.

Within the sample, this clone is medium-sized. The J gene is TRBJ2-1, the V gene TRBV11-2; D remains unclear. The V end lost 2 bases, the J end lost 7 bases, and 6 bases lay between the germline ends. In germline, CDR1 is SGHAT, CDR2 FQNNGV. The CDR3 spans 12 residues. CDR3 amino acids: CASSLLLNEQFF. DNA for the CDR3: TGTGCCAGCAGCTTACTACTTAATGAGCAGTTCTTC.

The V and J genes are TRBV5-1 and TRBJ1-1, with TRBD1 identical over 7 bases. The CDR3 contains 17 residues. After removal of 4 bases from V and 0 bases from J, the junction contained 12 bases not matched to a gene. Germline V lookup: CDR1 SGHRS, CDR2 YFSETQ. In nucleotides, the CDR3 is TGCGCCAGCAGCCGAGGGACAGCCAATACCATGAACACTGAAGCTTTCTTT. Translation: CASSRGTANTMNTEAFF.

The chain links TRBV29-1 to TRBJ2-5; tentative D call: TRBD1 (6 bases). Germline V gives CDR1 SQVTM, CDR2 ANQGSEA. The CDR3 runs to 13 residues. Trimming took off 3 bases at V and 4 bases at J, with 12 bases between the two ends. CDR3 in amino acids: CSVEAGARETQYF. The CDR3 DNA reads TGCAGCGTTGAGGCAGGGGCGCGAGAGACCCAGTACTTC.

This CDR3 reads CAIRPRDRDLLSGNTIYF. CDR3 DNA sequence: TGTGCCATCAGACCCCGGGACAGGGATCTCCTAAGCGGAAACACCATATATTTT. The V and J genes are TRBV10-3 and TRBJ1-3; 9 positions match TRBD1. From germline, CDR1 is ENHRY and CDR2 SYGVKD. V lost 6 bases to trimming and J lost 4 bases; unmatched junction nucleotides: 16. The length of the CDR3 is 18 residues.